A single sample gave rise to the 26 T cell receptor beta chains below, sequenced in a study of blood T cell repertoires in COVID-19. Assay used: immunoSEQ multiplex PCR; TCRdb lists only in-frame clones, some missing. The sample has approximately 70,000 clones, roughly 89% seen once. The sample taken for sequencing was peripheral blood. The receptors stem from a woman in her forties or fifties with acute or convalescent COVID-19.

The chain links TRBV4-3 to TRBJ1-2; D is unresolved. Germline CDR1 reads LGHNA; CDR2 reads YSLEER. V lost 0 bases and J lost 7, with 9 bases in between. The CDR3 has 13 residues. CDR3 sequence: CASSQDPGSGYTF. The CDR3, as DNA: TGCGCCAGCAGCCAAGATCCCGGGTCTGGCTACACCTTC.

J is TRBJ1-2 and V is TRBV18; D is unclear. The CDR3 consists of 15 residues. The germline V and J ends were trimmed by 3 bases and 5 bases, with 16 bases remaining between them. CDR1 and CDR2 from the germline V gene are KGHSH and LQKENI. CDR3 in amino acids: CASSPGSGLLYGYTF. The CDR3 DNA is TGTGCCAGCTCACCCGGTTCCGGACTTTTATATGGCTACACCTTC.

This clone showed up just once. The chain employs TRBV6-5 and TRBJ1-1; D gene uncertain. The ends were cut back, 2 bases at V and 4 bases at J, with 14 bases in the middle. This CDR3 is built from 15 residues. Germline CDR1 MNHEY, CDR2 SVGAGI. The CDR3 here is CASSYPTRLGTEAFF. The CDR3 bases are TGTGCCAGCAGTTACCCTACTCGACTGGGCACTGAAGCTTTCTTT.

The V gene is TRBV19, the J gene TRBJ2-1, with 10 bases identical to TRBD2. Trimming took 3 bases from V and 8 from J; bases not matched to a gene: 4. This CDR3 contains 14 residues. Germline-derived CDR1 and CDR2 are LNHDA and SQIVND (reference sequence). CDR3 in DNA: TGTGCCAGTAGTATGAGCGGGGGGGCTGATGAGCAGTTCTTC. The encoded protein is CASSMSGGADEQFF.

The CDR3 loop is CASRPTSGASYNEQFF. DNA for the CDR3: TGTGCCAGCAGACCGACTAGCGGGGCCTCCTACAATGAGCAGTTCTTC. The V gene is TRBV7-9, the J gene TRBJ2-1; 11 bases line up with TRBD2. With 6 bases clipped from V and 0 bases from J, the junction kept 4 bases outside the gene matches. Per germline, CDR1 SEHNR and CDR2 FQNEAQ (reference sequence). This CDR3 region has 16 residues. Filled out from reference TRBV7-9 and TRBJ2-1, the complete variable domain reads DTGVSQNPRHKITKRGQNVTFRCDPISEHNRLYWYRQTLGQGPEFLTYFQNEAQLEKSRLLSDRFSAERPKGSFSTLEIQRTEQGDSAMYLCASRPTSGASYNEQFFGPGTRLTVL.

The chain has TRBV4-3 and TRBJ2-2; possible D gene TRBD1, 5 bases. The germline V gene has CDR1 LGHNA and CDR2 YSLEER. Trimming stripped 3 bases from V and 7 bases from J, with 18 bases between. CDR3 length: 16 amino acids. The CDR3 spells CASSHRRDSLNGELFF. The CDR3 DNA sequence: TGCGCCAGCAGCCACCGCAGGGATTCGCTCAACGGGGAGCTGTTTTTT.

This chain uses TRBV19 with TRBJ2-3; 7 bases align to TRBD2. Germline CDR1 reads LNHDA; CDR2 reads SQIVND (reference sequence). V gave up 7 bases and J gave up 1 base; unmatched junction bases: 14. The CDR3 contains 17 residues. The CDR3 protein is CASTYTGAGSRTDTQYF. As DNA, the CDR3 is TGTGCCAGTACCTACACAGGAGCGGGGAGTCGCACAGATACGCAGTATTTT.

The rearrangement joins TRBV28 to TRBJ1-2, with TRBD1 matching 10 bases. The CDR3 is 14 residues long. The germline gives CDR1 MDHEN, CDR2 SYDVKM. V gave up 4 bases and J gave up 6 bases; unmatched junction bases: 5. DNA of the CDR3: TGTGCCAGCAGTTCCGGGACAGGGGTCGATGGCTACACCTTC. Translation: CASSSGTGVDGYTF.

The V and J genes are TRBV19 and TRBJ2-7; 12 bases agree with TRBD2. With V trimmed by 4 bases and J by 2 bases, 6 bases remained unmatched. The CDR3 sequence is 16 residues long. Germline V CDR1 and CDR2: LNHDA, SQIVND (reference sequence). CDR3 amino acids: CASSKRLAGDPYEQYF. CDR3 bases: TGTGCCAGTAGTAAGAGACTAGCGGGAGACCCCTACGAGCAGTACTTC. Together with reference TRBV19 and TRBJ2-7, the CDR3 gives the full variable domain: DGGITQSPKYLFRKEGQNVTLSCEQNLNHDAMYWYRQDPGQGLRLIYYSQIVNDFQKGDIAEGYSVSREKKESFPLTVTSAQKNPTAFYLCASSKRLAGDPYEQYFGPGTRLTVT.

The J gene is TRBJ1-3, the V gene TRBV5-6; D is unresolved. Trimming took 0 bases from V and 4 from J, leaving 2 bases between them. CDR3 length: 12 amino acids. Germline V CDR1 and CDR2: SGHDT, YYEEEE. The CDR3 DNA follows: TGTGCCAGCAGCTTGGCGGGAAACACCATATATTTT. This encodes CASSLAGNTIYF.

This clone was detected only a few times. The chain uses TRBV15 and TRBJ1-2; 10 nucleotides align to TRBD1. This CDR3 comprises 15 residues. The V gene's germline CDR1 is LNHNV and CDR2 YYDKDF (reference sequence). The V gene end was trimmed by 1 base and the J gene end by 7 bases; junction bases not matched to a gene: 6. The CDR3 coding sequence is TGTGCCACCAGCAGAGGGGGACAGGGGCAGGGTGGCTACACCTTC. This translates into CATSRGGQGQGGYTF. The full variable domain, in which reference TRBV15 and TRBJ1-2 provide the parts outside the CDR3, is DAMVIQNPRYQVTQFGKPVTLSCSQTLNHNVMYWYQQKSSQAPKLLFHYYDKDFNNEADTPDNFQSRRPNTSFCFLDIRSPGLGDTAMYLCATSRGGQGQGGYTFGSGTRLTVV.

This chain connects TRBV28 to TRBJ1-1, with D tentatively TRBD1 (6 bases). Trimming took off 4 bases at V and 14 bases at J, with 17 bases between the two ends. CDR3 length equals 12 residues. Per the germline V gene, CDR1 is MDHEN and CDR2 is SYDVKM. The CDR3 is CASSSGQSGDFF. The CDR3 DNA follows: TGTGCCAGCAGTTCAGGTCAGTCAGGGGACTTCTTT. The full variable domain, rest sourced from reference TRBV28 and TRBJ1-1, is DVKVTQSSRYLVKRTGEKVFLECVQDMDHENMFWYRQDPGLGLRLIYFSYDVKMKEKGDIPEGYSVSREKKERFSLILESASTNQTSMYLCASSSGQSGDFFGQGTRLTVV.

The genes are TRBV19 and TRBJ1-1, with D perhaps TRBD1 (6 bases). Germline V gene lookup returns CDR1 LNHDA and CDR2 SQIVND (reference sequence). This CDR3 spans 15 amino acids. V lost 10 bases and J lost 7, with 25 bases in between. CDR3 protein: CATTDGTRSQGEAFF. The CDR3, as DNA: TGTGCCACCACAGACGGGACACGGTCCCAGGGTGAAGCTTTCTTT.

In this sample, this clone turned up once. The J gene is TRBJ1-4, the V gene TRBV7-3; TRBD1 might be the D (5 bases). V lost 3 bases and J lost 3, with 11 bases in between. Germline assignment: CDR1 SGHTA and CDR2 FQGTGA. This CDR3 is built from 15 residues. The CDR3 DNA reads as TGTGCCAGCAGCTTGGTGTCAGGGCCTAATGAAAAACTGTTTTTT. This codes for CASSLVSGPNEKLFF.

V usage is TRBV27 and J usage is TRBJ1-4; D remains unclear. Germline values: CDR1 MNHEY, CDR2 SMNVEV (reference sequence). This CDR3 region has 13 residues. The germline V and J ends were trimmed by 3 bases and 2 bases, with 4 bases remaining between them. CDR3 region: CASSFMTNEKLFF. Written as DNA, the CDR3 is TGTGCCAGCAGTTTCATGACTAATGAAAAACTGTTTTTT.

This chain links TRBV5-8 with TRBJ2-4, with 9 bases that match TRBD2. Per germline, CDR1 SGHTS and CDR2 YDEGEE. The CDR3 runs 20 residues. The J segment lost 0 bases and the V segment lost 0 bases, leaving 13 bases of the junction unmatched. CDR3 in amino acids: CASSLAGLRGGALAKNIQYF. In DNA, the CDR3 is TGTGCCAGCAGCTTGGCCGGTCTGCGGGGGGGGGCTCTAGCCAAAAACATTCAGTACTTC. Together with reference TRBV5-8 and TRBJ2-4, the CDR3 gives the full variable domain: EAGVTQSPTHLIKTRGQQATLRCSPISGHTSVYWYQQALGLGLQFLLWYDEGEERNRGNFPPRFSGRQFPNYSSELNVNALELEDSALYLCASSLAGLRGGALAKNIQYFGAGTRLSVL.

The genes are TRBV7-8 and TRBJ2-7; 11 positions match TRBD2. This CDR3 is 17 amino acids long. V trimming: 1 base; J trimming: 3 bases; junction bases outside the gene matches: 8. CDR1 and CDR2 from the germline V gene are SGHVS and FQNEAQ. CDR3 in DNA: TGTGCCAGCAGCTTAGAGCCCGGGACTAGCGGCCTCTACGAGCAGTACTTC. Residues: CASSLEPGTSGLYEQYF.

The rearrangement links TRBV6-5 to TRBJ2-3; D perhaps matches TRBD1 (6 bases). The V end lost 6 bases, the J end lost 1 base, and 8 bases lay between the germline ends. The CDR3 is 13 amino acids. The germline V gene has CDR1 MNHEY and CDR2 SVGAGI. The CDR3 nucleotides read TGTGCCAGCAGAGGGGGAGGCACAGATACGCAGTATTTT. This encodes CASRGGGTDTQYF.

This rearrangement joins TRBV6-1 to TRBJ1-1, with 8 bases aligning to TRBD1. The CDR3 covers 15 residues. The germline V gene encodes CDR1 MNHNS and CDR2 SASEGT. Trimming cost V 5 bases and J 5 bases; bases outside gene matches: 10. CDR3 DNA: TGTGCCAGCAGTACCCCCTTCAGGGGGCAGACTGAAGCTTTCTTT. It codes for CASSTPFRGQTEAFF.

The gene calls are TRBV28 and TRBJ2-7, with a tentative D call TRBD1 (7 bases). V was shortened by 5 bases and J by 0 bases, with 20 bases between the two germline ends. The CDR3 contains 17 residues. Germline CDR1 and CDR2: MDHEN and SYDVKM. Written as DNA, the CDR3 is TGTGCCAGCAGTCCCCGGAGGGGGCGCCTAAGCTCCTACGAGCAGTACTTC. Translating gives CASSPRRGRLSSYEQYF.

This chain joins TRBV19 and TRBJ2-1, with 8 nucleotides matching TRBD2. CDR3 length: 15 residues. Looked up from germline, CDR1 is LNHDA and CDR2 is SQIVND (reference sequence). J was trimmed by 6 bases and V by 6 bases; bases with no gene match: 10. In nucleotides, the CDR3 is TGTGCCAGTAGATCATCTAGGAGCGGGAGCAATGAGCAGTTCTTC. Amino acid sequence: CASRSSRSGSNEQFF.

This clone turned up a few times. The rearrangement links TRBV29-1 to TRBJ2-7; a weak D match, TRBD1 (6 bases). The V end lost 0 bases, the J end lost 0 bases, and 9 bases lay between the germline ends. The CDR3 loop spans 14 amino acids. Germline V gene data show CDR1 as SQVTM and CDR2 as ANQGSEA. The CDR3 DNA reads TGCAGCGTTGAAGAGGGGGACACCTCCTACGAGCAGTACTTC. The encoded protein is CSVEEGDTSYEQYF.

The chain recombines TRBV29-1 with TRBJ2-1, with D possibly matching TRBD1 (6 bases). Looked up from germline, CDR1 is SQVTM and CDR2 is ANQGSEA. The CDR3 sequence is 15 residues long. V was cut by 4 bases and J by 0 bases, with 13 bases left in between. CDR3 DNA sequence: TGCAGCGTTGTTCCCGGACAGAGCTCCTACAATGAGCAGTTCTTC. Encoded protein: CSVVPGQSSYNEQFF.

J is TRBJ2-5 and V is TRBV14; 9 bases are a match to TRBD1. CDR3 length: 17 amino acids. Trimming at V came to 3 bases and at J to 5 bases, leaving 13 bases not matched to a gene. Per the germline V gene, CDR1 is SGHDN and CDR2 is FVKESK. The chain's CDR3 is CASSQGQGGHLRETQYF. The CDR3 DNA is TGTGCCAGCAGCCAGGGACAGGGCGGTCATCTTCGGGAGACCCAGTACTTC.

The chain couples TRBV6-5 to TRBJ2-3; TRBD2 is a possible D gene (6 bases). Germline lookup yields CDR1 MNHEY and CDR2 SVGAGI. With 6 bases removed from V and 5 bases from J, the gap between germline ends came to 12 bases. The CDR3 is 13 residues long. CDR3 region: CASRTSYLDTQYF. In nucleotides, the CDR3 is TGTGCCAGCAGGACTAGTTATCTAGATACGCAGTATTTT.

The gene calls are TRBV7-3 and TRBJ2-2; tentative D call: TRBD1 (5 bases). The CDR3 loop spans 13 amino acids. V lost 0 bases and J 13 bases, leaving 12 bases between the germline ends. CDR1 and CDR2 (germline): SGHTA, FQGTGA. This chain's CDR3 is CASSLTPTVGLFF. The DNA of the CDR3 is TGTGCCAGCAGCTTAACCCCGACAGTGGGGCTGTTTTTT.